The 2 T cell receptor beta chains reported below all come from one sample, sequenced in a study of blood T cell repertoires in COVID-19. Assay used: immunoSEQ multiplex PCR; TCRdb lists only in-frame clones, some missing. Of 80,000 to 130,000 clones in the sample, 80% to 90% were seen once. Specimen: PBMCs or T cells enriched from blood (not recorded which). These receptors came from a woman aged 45-60 years who had recovered from COVID-19.

The CDR3 nucleotides are TGTGCCAGCAGCCAAGGACAGTCTAATGAAAAACTGTTTTTT. This gives the protein CASSQGQSNEKLFF. The rearrangement joins TRBV14 to TRBJ1-4, with a weak D call TRBD1 (5 bases). The length of the CDR3 is 14 residues. The V and J ends lost 1 base and 3 bases respectively, with 6 bases between them. CDR1 and CDR2 from the germline V gene are SGHDN and FVKESK.

Only a few counts were recorded for this clone. The CDR3 region has the DNA TGTGCCAGCGGTGTAGGCGGAAGCAATCAGCCCCAGCATTTT. This translates into CASGVGGSNQPQHF. The chain joins TRBV7-9 to TRBJ1-5; D is undetermined. Germline CDR1 SEHNR, CDR2 FQNEAQ (reference sequence). V lost 8 bases and J 1 base, leaving 12 bases between the germline ends. CDR3 length: 14 amino acids.